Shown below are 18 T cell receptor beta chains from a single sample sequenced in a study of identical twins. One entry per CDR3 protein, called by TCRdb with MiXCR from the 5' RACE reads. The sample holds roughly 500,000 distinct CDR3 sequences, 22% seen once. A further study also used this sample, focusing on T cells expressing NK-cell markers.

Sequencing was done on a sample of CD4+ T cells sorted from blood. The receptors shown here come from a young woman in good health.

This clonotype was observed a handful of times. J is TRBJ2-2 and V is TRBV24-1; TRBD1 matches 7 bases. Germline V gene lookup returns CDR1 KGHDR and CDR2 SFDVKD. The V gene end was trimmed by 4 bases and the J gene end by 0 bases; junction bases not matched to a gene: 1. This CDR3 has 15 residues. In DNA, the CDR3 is TGTGCCACCAGTGACGGGACAGCGAACACCGGGGAGCTGTTTTTT. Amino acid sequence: CATSDGTANTGELFF.

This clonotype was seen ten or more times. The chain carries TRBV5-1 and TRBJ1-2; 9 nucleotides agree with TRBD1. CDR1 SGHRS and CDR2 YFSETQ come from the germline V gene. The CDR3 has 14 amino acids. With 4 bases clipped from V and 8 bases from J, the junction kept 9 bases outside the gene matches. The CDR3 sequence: CASSMGQGTRGYTF. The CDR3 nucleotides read TGCGCCAGCAGCATGGGACAGGGAACTCGAGGCTACACCTTC.

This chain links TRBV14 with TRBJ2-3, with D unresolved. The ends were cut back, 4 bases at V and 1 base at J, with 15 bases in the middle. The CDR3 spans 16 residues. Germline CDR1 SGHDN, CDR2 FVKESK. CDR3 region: CASSPWRTAGTDTQYF. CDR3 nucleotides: TGTGCCAGCAGCCCCTGGCGCACAGCCGGCACAGATACGCAGTATTTT.

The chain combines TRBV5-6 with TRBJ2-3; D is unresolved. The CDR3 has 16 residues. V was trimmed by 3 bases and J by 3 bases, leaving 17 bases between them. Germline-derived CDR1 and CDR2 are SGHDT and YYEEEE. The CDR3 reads CASSSTPQVKTDTQYF. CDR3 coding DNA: TGTGCCAGCAGCTCCACGCCTCAGGTTAAGACAGATACGCAGTATTTT.

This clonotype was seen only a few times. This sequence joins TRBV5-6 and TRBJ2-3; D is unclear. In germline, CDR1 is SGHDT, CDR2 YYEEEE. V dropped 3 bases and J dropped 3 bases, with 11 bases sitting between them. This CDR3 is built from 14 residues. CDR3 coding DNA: TGTGCCAGCAGCTCACTGCTATGGACAGATACGCAGTATTTT. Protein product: CASSSLLWTDTQYF.

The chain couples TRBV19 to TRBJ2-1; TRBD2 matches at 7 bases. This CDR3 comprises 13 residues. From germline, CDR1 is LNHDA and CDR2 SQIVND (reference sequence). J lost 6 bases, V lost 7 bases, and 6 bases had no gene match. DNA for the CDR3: TGTGCCAGTACCGGGAGGTTACGCAATGAGCAGTTCTTC. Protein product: CASTGRLRNEQFF.

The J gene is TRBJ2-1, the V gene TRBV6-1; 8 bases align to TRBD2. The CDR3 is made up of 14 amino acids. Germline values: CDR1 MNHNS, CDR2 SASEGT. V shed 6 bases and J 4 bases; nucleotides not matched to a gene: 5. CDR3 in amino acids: CASSRTSTYNEQFF. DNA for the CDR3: TGTGCCAGCAGCCGGACTAGCACATACAATGAGCAGTTCTTC.

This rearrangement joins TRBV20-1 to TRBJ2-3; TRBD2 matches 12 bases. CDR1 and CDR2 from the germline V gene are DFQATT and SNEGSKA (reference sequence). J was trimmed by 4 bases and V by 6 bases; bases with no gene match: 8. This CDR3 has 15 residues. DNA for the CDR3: TGCAGTGCCAGCAGACTAGCGGGAGATCCAGATACGCAGTATTTT. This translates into CSASRLAGDPDTQYF.

The CDR3 DNA is TGCGCCAGCAGTGACGTAAGGGCCCCCTACGAGCAGTACTTC. This translates into CASSDVRAPYEQYF. The V call is TRBV10-2, the J call TRBJ2-7; D remains ambiguous. V was cut by 3 bases and J by 2 bases, with 11 bases left in between. This CDR3 has 14 amino acids. Germline CDR1 reads WSHSY; CDR2 reads SAAADI.

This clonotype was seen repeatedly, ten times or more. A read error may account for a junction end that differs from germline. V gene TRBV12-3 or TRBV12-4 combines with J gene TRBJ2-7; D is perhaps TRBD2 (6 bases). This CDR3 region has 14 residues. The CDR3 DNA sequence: TGTGCCAGCAGCTTAGCGGTCCTAACCTACGAGCAGTACTTC. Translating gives CASSLAVLTYEQYF.

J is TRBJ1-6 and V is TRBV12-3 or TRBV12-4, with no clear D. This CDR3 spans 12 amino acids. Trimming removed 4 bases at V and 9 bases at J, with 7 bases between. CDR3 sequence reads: CASSSRGSPLHF. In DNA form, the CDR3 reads TGTGCCAGCAGTTCGCGGGGTTCACCCCTCCACTTT.

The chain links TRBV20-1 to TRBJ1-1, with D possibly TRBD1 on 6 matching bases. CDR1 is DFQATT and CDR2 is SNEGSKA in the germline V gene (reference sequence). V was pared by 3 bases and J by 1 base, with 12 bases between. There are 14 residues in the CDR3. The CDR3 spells CSARWGAPNTEAFF. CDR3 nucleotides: TGCAGTGCTAGGTGGGGGGCGCCGAACACTGAAGCTTTCTTT.

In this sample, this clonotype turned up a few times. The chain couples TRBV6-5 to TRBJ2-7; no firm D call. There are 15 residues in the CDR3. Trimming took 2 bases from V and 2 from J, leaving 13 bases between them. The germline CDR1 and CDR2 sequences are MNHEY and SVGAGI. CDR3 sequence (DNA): TGTGCCAGCAGTTACGGGTACGATCCGACCTACGAGCAGTACTTC. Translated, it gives CASSYGYDPTYEQYF.

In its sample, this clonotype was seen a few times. The CDR3 region has the DNA TGCAGTGCTAACGAGGGAAGGGATGGCTACACCTTC. Translation: CSANEGRDGYTF. The rearrangement uses TRBV20-1 and TRBJ1-2, with D unclear. The CDR3 is made up of 12 amino acids. Germline lookup yields CDR1 DFQATT and CDR2 SNEGSKA (reference sequence). The V end was cut by 4 bases, the J end by 6 bases, with 12 bases between.

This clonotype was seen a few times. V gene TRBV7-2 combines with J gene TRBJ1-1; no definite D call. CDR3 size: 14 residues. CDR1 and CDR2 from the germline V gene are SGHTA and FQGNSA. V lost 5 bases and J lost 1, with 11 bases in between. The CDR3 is CASSPSTANTEAFF. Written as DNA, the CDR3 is TGTGCCAGCAGCCCGAGTACGGCGAACACTGAAGCTTTCTTT.

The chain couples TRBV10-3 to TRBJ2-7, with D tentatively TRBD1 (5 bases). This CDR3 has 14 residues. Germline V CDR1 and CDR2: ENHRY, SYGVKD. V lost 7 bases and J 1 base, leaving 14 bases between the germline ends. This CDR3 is CAITPGSLSYEQYF. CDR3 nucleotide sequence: TGTGCCATCACCCCAGGGTCTCTTTCCTACGAGCAGTACTTC.

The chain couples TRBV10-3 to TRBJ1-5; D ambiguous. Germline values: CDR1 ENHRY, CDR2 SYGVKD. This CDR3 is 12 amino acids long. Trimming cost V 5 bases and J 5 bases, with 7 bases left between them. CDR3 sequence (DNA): TGTGCCATCAGTAGTTACGATCAGCCCCAGCATTTT. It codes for CAISSYDQPQHF.

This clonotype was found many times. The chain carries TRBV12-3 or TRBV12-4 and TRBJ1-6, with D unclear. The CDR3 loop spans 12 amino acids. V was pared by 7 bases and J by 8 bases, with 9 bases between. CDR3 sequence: CASTRSHSPLHF. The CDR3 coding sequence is TGTGCCAGCACTCGCAGCCATTCACCCCTCCACTTT.